Each of the 9 T cell receptor beta chains below was sequenced from the same sample in a study of spatial heterogeneity in lung cancer. TCRdb itself ran the 5' RACE reads through MiXCR, one entry per CDR3 protein. The repertoire has some 8,700 distinct CDR3 sequences, approximately 7.8% of them found once; the top ten carry roughly 29%. Regarding time point: sample taken at primary tumor resection. Tumor, nontumor lung or frozen PBMC supplied whole RNA, sequenced without sorting. This specimen consisted of PBMCs, obtained at surgery. These receptors all stem from a female donor with early-stage non-small cell lung cancer.

This clonotype was picked up many times. This chain joins TRBV19 and TRBJ1-5; maybe TRBD1 (5 bases). The germline V and J ends were trimmed by 4 bases and 3 bases, with 10 bases remaining between them. Germline V gene lookup returns CDR1 LNHDA and CDR2 SQIVND (reference sequence). The CDR3 has 14 residues. The CDR3 nucleotides are TGTGCCAGTAGTACCACAGGCTTCAATCAGCCCCAGCATTTT. Residues: CASSTTGFNQPQHF.

This clonotype was counted many times. The chain recombines TRBV29-1 with TRBJ2-1; D is perhaps TRBD2 (5 bases). This CDR3 is 13 amino acids long. Germline CDR1 reads SQVTM; CDR2 reads ANQGSEA. CDR3 in amino acids: CRVVEDFYNEQFF. DNA for the CDR3: TGCAGGGTCGTGGAGGATTTCTACAATGAGCAGTTCTTC.

The rearrangement joins TRBV19 to TRBJ1-5; 11 nucleotides agree with TRBD1. The CDR3 has 17 residues. Germline V gene lookup returns CDR1 LNHDA and CDR2 SQIVND (reference sequence). With 4 bases clipped from V and 0 bases from J, the junction kept 5 bases outside the gene matches. The CDR3 DNA reads TGTGCCAGTAGTACCCTGGGACAGGGGGTTAGCAATCAGCCCCAGCATTTT. Encoded protein: CASSTLGQGVSNQPQHF. Full variable domain (remainder filled in from reference TRBV19 and TRBJ1-5): DGGITQSPKYLFRKEGQNVTLSCEQNLNHDAMYWYRQDPGQGLRLIYYSQIVNDFQKGDIAEGYSVSREKKESFPLTVTSAQKNPTAFYLCASSTLGQGVSNQPQHFGDGTRLSIL.

The chain joins TRBV29-1 to TRBJ2-5, with 7 nucleotides matching TRBD1. This CDR3 is 14 amino acids long. Germline CDR1 reads SQVTM; CDR2 reads ANQGSEA. Trimming at V came to 5 bases and at J to 5 bases, leaving 11 bases not matched to a gene. CDR3 loop: CSVNQDRVAETQYF. The CDR3 DNA is TGCAGCGTTAACCAAGACAGGGTCGCGGAGACCCAGTACTTC.

By frequency in the sample, this clonotype is medium-sized (0.01 to 0.1%). This sequence joins TRBV9 and TRBJ1-1, with 7 bases lining up with TRBD1. CDR1 and CDR2 from the germline V gene are SGDLS and YYNGEE. The CDR3 length is 14 residues. V was clipped by 0 bases and J by 4 bases; unmatched bases: 3. CDR3 in DNA: TGTGCCAGCAGCGTAGGTGACAGGGTCACTGAAGCTTTCTTT. This codes for CASSVGDRVTEAFF.

This clonotype has ten or more counts. V and J are TRBV5-1 and TRBJ2-1; D not certain. V was cut by 2 bases and J by 6 bases, with 6 bases left in between. The CDR3 is 12 amino acids. CDR1 SGHRS and CDR2 YFSETQ come from the germline V gene. The CDR3, as DNA: TGCGCCAGCAGCTTTGTGGGCAATGAGCAGTTCTTC. Protein product: CASSFVGNEQFF. The full variable domain, in which reference TRBV5-1 and TRBJ2-1 provide the parts outside the CDR3, is KAGVTQTPRYLIKTRGQQVTLSCSPISGHRSVSWYQQTPGQGLQFLFEYFSETQRNKGNFPGRFSGRQFSNSRSEMNVSTLELGDSALYLCASSFVGNEQFFGPGTRLTVL.

The table lists this clonotype with many counts. The rearrangement joins TRBV6-5 to TRBJ1-6, with TRBD1 as a possible D gene (6 bases). CDR3 size: 14 residues. In germline, CDR1 is MNHEY, CDR2 SVGAGI. V was pared by 7 bases and J by 9 bases, with 16 bases between. The CDR3 coding sequence is TGTGCCAGCAAACTCAGGGGCTTTGGTTCACCCCTCCACTTT. It codes for CASKLRGFGSPLHF.

By sample fraction, this clonotype is medium-sized (0.01 to 0.1%). V gene TRBV9 combines with J gene TRBJ2-3, with 8 bases matching TRBD2. V shed 4 bases, J shed 3 bases, and the junction held 4 bases outside the gene matches. There are 14 residues in the CDR3. CDR1 is SGDLS, CDR2 YYNGEE, per germline. CDR3 DNA sequence: TGTGCCAGCAGCCTTTTAGCGGGGACAGATACGCAGTATTTT. This sequence encodes CASSLLAGTDTQYF.

There are many counts of this clonotype. This chain uses TRBV23-1 with TRBJ2-7; 10 nucleotides line up with TRBD2. TRBV23-1 is known as an ORF, though its function is uncertain. The CDR3 is 15 amino acids. The V and J ends lost 3 bases and 4 bases, in that order; junction bases with no gene match: 6. The CDR3 sequence: CASSHPRLAGYEQYF. The CDR3 DNA is TGCGCCAGCAGTCATCCGAGACTAGCGGGTTACGAGCAGTACTTC.